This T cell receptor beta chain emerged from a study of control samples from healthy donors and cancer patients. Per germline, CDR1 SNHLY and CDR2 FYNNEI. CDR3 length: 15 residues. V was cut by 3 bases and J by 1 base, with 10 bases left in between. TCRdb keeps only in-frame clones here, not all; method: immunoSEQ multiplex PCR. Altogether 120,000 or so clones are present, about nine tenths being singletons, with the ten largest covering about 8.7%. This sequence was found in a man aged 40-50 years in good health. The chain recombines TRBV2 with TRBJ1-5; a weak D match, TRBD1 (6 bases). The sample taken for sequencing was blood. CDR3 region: CASSDRGPSNQPQHF. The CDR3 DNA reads TGTGCCAGCAGTGACAGGGGTCCAAGCAATCAGCCCCAGCATTTT.